A single sample gave rise to the 9 T cell receptor beta chains below, sequenced in a study of blood T cell repertoires in COVID-19. Generated by immunoSEQ multiplex PCR, the TCRdb table keeps only in-frame clones and is missing some. Of 200,000 to 250,000 clones listed, around 80% are singletons. Specimen: peripheral blood. The receptors stem from an older woman with acute or convalescent COVID-19.

The chain combines TRBV5-4 with TRBJ2-1, with 9 nucleotides matching TRBD2. This CDR3 spans 15 amino acids. V shed 6 bases, J shed 5 bases, and the junction held 9 bases outside the gene matches. Germline CDR1 is SGHNT and CDR2 is YYREEE (reference sequence). The CDR3 protein is CASTKSGGHNNEQFF. For the CDR3, the DNA is TGTGCCAGCACCAAAAGCGGGGGGCACAACAATGAGCAGTTCTTC.

J is TRBJ2-7 and V is TRBV7-8; 16 bases are shared with TRBD2. The length of the CDR3 is 16 residues. With 5 bases clipped from V and 5 bases from J, the junction kept 6 bases outside the gene matches. Germline loops: CDR1 SGHVS, CDR2 FQNEAQ. As DNA, the CDR3 is TGTGCCAGCAGCGTCGGGACTAGCGGGGGGGCCCACGAGCAGTACTTC. It is translated as CASSVGTSGGAHEQYF.

V is TRBV12-3 or TRBV12-4 and J is TRBJ1-3, with a possible D match to TRBD1 (5 bases). V lost 1 base and J 10 bases, leaving 11 bases between the germline ends. The CDR3 is made up of 13 amino acids. This chain's CDR3 is CASSLEGMRTIYF. The CDR3 nucleotides read TGTGCCAGCAGTTTAGAGGGGATGCGGACCATATATTTT.

The chain has TRBV4-3 and TRBJ1-1; D gene ambiguous. V was shortened by 1 base and J by 3 bases, with 9 bases between the two germline ends. Germline V lookup: CDR1 LGHNA, CDR2 YSLEER. This CDR3 comprises 14 residues. CDR3 DNA sequence: TGCGCCAGCAGCCAAGTTCGGGGATACACTGAAGCTTTCTTT. As protein: CASSQVRGYTEAFF.

In this sample, this clone turned up a few times. V is TRBV19 and J is TRBJ2-1; 7 nucleotides match TRBD2. J lost 6 bases, V lost 4 bases, and 6 bases had no gene match. CDR1 LNHDA and CDR2 SQIVND come from the germline V gene (reference sequence). This CDR3 region has 14 residues. The chain's CDR3 is CASSNPGTTNEQFF. CDR3 nucleotides: TGTGCCAGTAGTAATCCCGGGACTACCAATGAGCAGTTCTTC.

This chain connects TRBV2 to TRBJ2-3; 10 nucleotides line up with TRBD2. V lost 10 bases and J lost 5; bases outside the gene matches: 9. Germline CDR1 SNHLY, CDR2 FYNNEI. The CDR3 totals 14 residues. CDR3 protein: CATRLLAGGDTQYF. CDR3 bases: TGTGCCACCCGCCTCTTAGCGGGGGGAGATACGCAGTATTTT.

V and J are TRBV6-5 and TRBJ2-1, with D possibly matching TRBD2 (6 bases). CDR1 is MNHEY, CDR2 SVGAGI, per germline. Trimming took 5 bases from V and 4 from J, leaving 9 bases between them. This CDR3 contains 13 residues. The CDR3 loop is CASSRDLYNEQFF. CDR3 bases: TGTGCCAGCAGTCGGGACTTGTACAATGAGCAGTTCTTC.

The chain combines TRBV18 with TRBJ2-5, with 14 bases that match TRBD2. The CDR3 has 18 amino acids. CDR1 and CDR2 (germline): KGHSH, LQKENI. The trim removed 4 bases at V and 0 bases at J, leaving 7 bases unmatched. Here the CDR3 DNA reads TGTGCCAGCTCACTCGGACTAGCGGGGGGCCGGAACCAAGAGACCCAGTACTTC. Its protein product is CASSLGLAGGRNQETQYF.

The chain combines TRBV27 with TRBJ1-2, with no clear D. CDR1 is MNHEY and CDR2 is SMNVEV in the germline V gene (reference sequence). The germline V and J ends were trimmed by 6 bases and 3 bases, with 20 bases remaining between them. The CDR3 runs 16 residues. The DNA of the CDR3 is TGTGCCAGCAGCCCTACCGACTCAACCTTCTACTATGGCTACACCTTC. This codes for CASSPTDSTFYYGYTF.